This T cell receptor (beta chain) was documented in a study of blood T cells in healthy people across ages. Study-wide background: Capturing about one barcoded beta molecule per two T cells was achieved by template switching. Points from the study as a whole: Naive T cell percentage and TCR beta diversity correlated strongly.

In regard to this clonotype: What it recognizes is unknown.

V shed 3 bases and J shed 4 bases, with 16 bases lying between them. This CDR3 region has 16 residues. From germline, CDR1 is MNHEY and CDR2 SMNVEV (reference sequence). Every donor contributed 8 to 10 milliliters of peripheral blood by blood draw. Then a second PCR, running roughly 7 to 11 cycles, was carried out with a sample-barcoded 5' primer and a J-beta primer mix. TCRdb analysed the 5' RACE reads with MiXCR anew, one entry per CDR3 protein. The sample records more than 650,000 distinct CDR3 sequences, 53% being singletons. The specimen sequenced was blood. V gene TRBV27 combines with J gene TRBJ1-5; TRBD1 might be the D (6 bases). The sequence derives from an elderly man in good health. The CDR3 loop reads CASSFLRPGANQPQHF. CDR3 DNA sequence: TGTGCCAGCAGTTTTTTGAGGCCAGGGGCAAATCAGCCCCAGCATTTT.